These 6 T cell receptor beta chains originate from one sample sequenced in a study of shared clonotypes between healthy human individuals. Clones were sequenced by immunoSEQ multiplex PCR, and TCRdb holds only the in-frame ones, with some missing. The repertoire holds approximately 1.5 million clones, 95% to 99% seen once, with about 0.42% in the top ten. Material: naive CD4+ T cells sorted from blood. Subset denoted: CD45RA+ positively selected. The receptors shown here come from a man in his thirties or forties in good health.

The chain has TRBV19 and TRBJ2-2; 10 bases align to TRBD2. V was pared by 5 bases and J by 5 bases, with 5 bases of the junction left unmatched. Germline CDR1 LNHDA, CDR2 SQIVND (reference sequence). The CDR3 totals 15 residues. The CDR3 protein is CASSQLAGPTGELFF. CDR3 sequence (DNA): TGTGCCAGTAGTCAACTAGCGGGACCTACCGGGGAGCTGTTTTTT.

The rearrangement joins TRBV7-2 to TRBJ2-7; D gene unclear. Germline V lookup: CDR1 SGHTA, CDR2 FQGNSA. This CDR3 comprises 13 residues. Trimming took off 8 bases at V and 2 bases at J, with 13 bases between the two ends. The CDR3 protein is CASGLYVAYEQYF. CDR3 nucleotide sequence: TGTGCCAGCGGTCTCTACGTAGCCTACGAGCAGTACTTC.

The CDR3 sequence: CASSPAIGDRLNEQFF. The CDR3 coding sequence is TGTGCCAGCTCACCAGCAATTGGCGACAGACTCAATGAGCAGTTCTTC. J is TRBJ2-1 and V is TRBV18, with TRBD1 as a possible D gene (5 bases). Germline CDR1 and CDR2: KGHSH and LQKENI. With 2 bases removed from V and 6 bases from J, the gap between germline ends came to 17 bases. The CDR3 covers 16 residues.

This sequence joins TRBV7-2 and TRBJ2-7; D not certain. The CDR3 spans 15 residues. V shed 2 bases and J shed 2 bases, with 13 bases lying between them. Looked up from germline, CDR1 is SGHTA and CDR2 is FQGNSA. Here the CDR3 DNA reads TGTGCCAGCAGCTTACAGAGTTCAGTAACCTACGAGCAGTACTTC. This gives the protein CASSLQSSVTYEQYF.

This rearrangement joins TRBV7-2 to TRBJ1-5; D is possibly TRBD1 (6 bases). The ends were cut back, 1 base at V and 4 bases at J, with 11 bases in the middle. CDR1 SGHTA and CDR2 FQGNSA come from the germline V gene. The CDR3 is made up of 15 amino acids. The CDR3 sequence: CASSLETGSNQPQHF. The CDR3 DNA is TGTGCCAGCAGCTTAGAAACAGGGTCTAATCAGCCCCAGCATTTT.

V usage is TRBV25-1 and J usage is TRBJ1-5, with D possibly TRBD1 on 5 matching bases. Germline values: CDR1 MGHDK, CDR2 SYGVNS. The CDR3 is 12 residues long. Trimming pared 5 bases from V and 4 bases from J, leaving 6 bases between. The chain's CDR3 is CASSRQNQPQHF. The DNA for the CDR3 is TGTGCCAGCAGTAGACAGAATCAGCCCCAGCATTTT.